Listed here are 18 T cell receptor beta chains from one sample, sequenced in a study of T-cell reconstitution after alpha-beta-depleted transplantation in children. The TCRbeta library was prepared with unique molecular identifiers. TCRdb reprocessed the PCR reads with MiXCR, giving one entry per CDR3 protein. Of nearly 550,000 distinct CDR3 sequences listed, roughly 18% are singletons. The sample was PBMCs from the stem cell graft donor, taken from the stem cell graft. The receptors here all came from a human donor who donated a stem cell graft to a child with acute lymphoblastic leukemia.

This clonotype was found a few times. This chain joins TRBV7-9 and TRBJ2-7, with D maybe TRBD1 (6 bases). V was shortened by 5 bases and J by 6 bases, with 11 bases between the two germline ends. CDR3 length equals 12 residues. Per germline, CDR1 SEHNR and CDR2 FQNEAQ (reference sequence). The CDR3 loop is CASSITGTEQYF. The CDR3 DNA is TGTGCCAGCAGCATAACAGGGACCGAGCAGTACTTC.

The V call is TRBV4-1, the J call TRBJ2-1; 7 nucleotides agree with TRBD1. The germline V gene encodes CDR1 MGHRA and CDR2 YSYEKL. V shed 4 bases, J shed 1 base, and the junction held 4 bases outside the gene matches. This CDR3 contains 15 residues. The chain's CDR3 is CASSPDRESYNEQFF. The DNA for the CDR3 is TGCGCCAGCAGCCCTGACAGGGAATCCTACAATGAGCAGTTCTTC.

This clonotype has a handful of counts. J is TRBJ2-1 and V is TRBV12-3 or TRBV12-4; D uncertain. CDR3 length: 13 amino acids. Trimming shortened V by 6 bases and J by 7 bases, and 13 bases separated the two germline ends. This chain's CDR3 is CASSPGVINEQFF. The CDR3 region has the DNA TGTGCCAGCAGCCCCGGCGTGATAAATGAGCAGTTCTTC.

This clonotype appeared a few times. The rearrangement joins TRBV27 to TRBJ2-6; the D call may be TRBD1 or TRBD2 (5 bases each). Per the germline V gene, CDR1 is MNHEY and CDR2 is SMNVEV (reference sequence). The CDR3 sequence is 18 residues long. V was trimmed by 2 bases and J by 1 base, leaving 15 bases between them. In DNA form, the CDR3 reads TGTGCCAGCAGTTTACGCAGGGAGTACTCTTCTGGGGCCAACGTCCTGACTTTC. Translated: CASSLRREYSSGANVLTF.

CDR3 sequence reads: CASSPPAGPEQYF. For the CDR3, the DNA is TGTGCCAGCAGCCCACCCGCAGGGCCCGAGCAGTACTTC. The V gene is TRBV11-2, the J gene TRBJ2-7; D perhaps matches TRBD1 (5 bases). V was trimmed by 5 bases and J by 6 bases, leaving 14 bases between them. Germline-derived CDR1 and CDR2 are SGHAT and FQNNGV. The CDR3 totals 13 residues.

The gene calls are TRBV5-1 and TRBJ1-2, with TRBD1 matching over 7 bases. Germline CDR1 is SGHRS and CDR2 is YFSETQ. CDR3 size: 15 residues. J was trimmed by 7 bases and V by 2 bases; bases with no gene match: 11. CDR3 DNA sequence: TGCGCCAGCAGCTTAGGACAGGAGCCCCTCGGTGGCTACACCTTC. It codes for CASSLGQEPLGGYTF. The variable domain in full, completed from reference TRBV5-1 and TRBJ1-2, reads KAGVTQTPRYLIKTRGQQVTLSCSPISGHRSVSWYQQTPGQGLQFLFEYFSETQRNKGNFPGRFSGRQFSNSRSEMNVSTLELGDSALYLCASSLGQEPLGGYTFGSGTRLTVV.

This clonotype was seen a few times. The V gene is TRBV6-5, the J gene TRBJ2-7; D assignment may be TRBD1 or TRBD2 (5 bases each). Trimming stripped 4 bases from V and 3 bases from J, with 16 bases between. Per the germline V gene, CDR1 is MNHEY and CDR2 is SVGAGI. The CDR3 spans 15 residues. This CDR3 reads CASSSIAGAYYEQYF. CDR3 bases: TGTGCCAGCAGTTCAATAGCCGGGGCGTACTACGAGCAGTACTTC.

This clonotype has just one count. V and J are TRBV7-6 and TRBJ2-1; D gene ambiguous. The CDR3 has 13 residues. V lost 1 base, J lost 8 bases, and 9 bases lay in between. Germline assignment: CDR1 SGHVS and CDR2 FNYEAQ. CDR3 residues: CASSLVFGDEQFF. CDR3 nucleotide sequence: TGTGCCAGCAGCTTAGTGTTTGGGGATGAGCAGTTCTTC.

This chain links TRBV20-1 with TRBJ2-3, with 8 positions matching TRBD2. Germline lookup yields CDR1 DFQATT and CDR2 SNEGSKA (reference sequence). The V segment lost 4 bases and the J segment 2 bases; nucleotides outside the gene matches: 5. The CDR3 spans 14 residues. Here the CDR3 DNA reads TGCAGTGCTACGACTAGCGAAATCACAGATACGCAGTATTTT. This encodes CSATTSEITDTQYF.

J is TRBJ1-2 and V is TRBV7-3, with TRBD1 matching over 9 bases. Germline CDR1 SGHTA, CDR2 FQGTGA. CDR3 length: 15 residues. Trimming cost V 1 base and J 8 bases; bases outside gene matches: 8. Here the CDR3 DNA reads TGTGCCAGCAGCTTAAAGAGGACAGGGGCGCGCGGCTACACCTTC. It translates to CASSLKRTGARGYTF. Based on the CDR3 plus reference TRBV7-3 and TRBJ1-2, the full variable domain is GAGVSQTPSNKVTEKGKYVELRCDPISGHTALYWYRQSLGQGPEFLIYFQGTGAADDSGLPNDRFFAVRPEGSVSTLKIQRTERGDSAVYLCASSLKRTGARGYTFGSGTRLTVV.

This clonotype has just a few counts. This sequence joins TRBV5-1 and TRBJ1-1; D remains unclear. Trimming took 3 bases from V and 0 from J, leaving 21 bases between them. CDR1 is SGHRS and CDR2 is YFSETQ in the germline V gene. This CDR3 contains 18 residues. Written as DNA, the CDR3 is TGCGCCAGCAGCTCTATACCGCCGGGGTCTCCATTGAACACTGAAGCTTTCTTT. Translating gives CASSSIPPGSPLNTEAFF.

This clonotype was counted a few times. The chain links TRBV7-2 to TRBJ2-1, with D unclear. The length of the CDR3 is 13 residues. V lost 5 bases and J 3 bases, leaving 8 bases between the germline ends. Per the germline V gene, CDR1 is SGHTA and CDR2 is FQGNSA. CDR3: CASSLSNYNEQFF. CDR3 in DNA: TGTGCCAGCAGCCTAAGCAACTACAATGAGCAGTTCTTC.

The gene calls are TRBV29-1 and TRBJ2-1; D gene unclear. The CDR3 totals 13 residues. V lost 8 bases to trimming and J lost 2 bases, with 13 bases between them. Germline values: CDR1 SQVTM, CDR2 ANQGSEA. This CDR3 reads CSSRVQTYNEQFF. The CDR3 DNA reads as TGCAGCTCAAGGGTTCAAACCTACAATGAGCAGTTCTTC.

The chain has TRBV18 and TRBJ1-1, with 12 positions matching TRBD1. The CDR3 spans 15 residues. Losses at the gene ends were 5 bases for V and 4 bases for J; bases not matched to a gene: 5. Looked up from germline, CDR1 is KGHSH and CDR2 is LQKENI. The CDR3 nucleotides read TGTGCCAGCTCATATACGGGACAGGGGGCCACTGAAGCTTTCTTT. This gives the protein CASSYTGQGATEAFF.

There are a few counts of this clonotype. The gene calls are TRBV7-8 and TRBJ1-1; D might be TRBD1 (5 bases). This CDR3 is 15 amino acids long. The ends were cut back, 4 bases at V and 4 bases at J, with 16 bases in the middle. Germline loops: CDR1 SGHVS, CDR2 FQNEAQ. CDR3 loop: CASSWGPGGGTEAFF. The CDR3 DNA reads TGTGCCAGCAGCTGGGGACCCGGGGGGGGCACTGAAGCTTTCTTT. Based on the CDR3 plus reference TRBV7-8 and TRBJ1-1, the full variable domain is GAGVSQSPRYKVAKRGQDVALRCDPISGHVSLFWYQQALGQGPEFLTYFQNEAQLDKSGLPSDRFFAERPEGSVSTLKIQRTQQEDSAVYLCASSWGPGGGTEAFFGQGTRLTVV.

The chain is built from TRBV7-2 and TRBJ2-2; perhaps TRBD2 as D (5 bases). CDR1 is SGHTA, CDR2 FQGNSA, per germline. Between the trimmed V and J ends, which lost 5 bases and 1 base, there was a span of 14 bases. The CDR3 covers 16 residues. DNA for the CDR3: TGTGCCAGCAGCCGAGAAGGTAGCGTGAACACCGGGGAGCTGTTTTTT. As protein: CASSREGSVNTGELFF.

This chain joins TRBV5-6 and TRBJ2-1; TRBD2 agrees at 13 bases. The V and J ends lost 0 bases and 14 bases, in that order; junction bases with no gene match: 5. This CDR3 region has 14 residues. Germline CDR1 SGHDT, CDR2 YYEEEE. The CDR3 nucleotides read TGTGCCAGCAGCTTGGGACTAGCGGGAGGAAGGGAGTTCTTC. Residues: CASSLGLAGGREFF.

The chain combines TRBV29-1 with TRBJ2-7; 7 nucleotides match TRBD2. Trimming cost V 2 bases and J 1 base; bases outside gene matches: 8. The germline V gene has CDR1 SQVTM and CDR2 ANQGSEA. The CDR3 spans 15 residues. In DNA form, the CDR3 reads TGCAGCGTTGAAAACTTGCGGGGGAAATCCTACGAGCAGTACTTC. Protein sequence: CSVENLRGKSYEQYF.